The clone carrying this T cell receptor beta chain appeared a single time. CDR1 and CDR2 from the germline V gene are SEHNR and FQNEAQ (reference sequence). V trimming: 6 bases; J trimming: 2 bases; junction bases outside the gene matches: 0. CDR3 length: 13 amino acids. This entry belongs to a study of cytomegalovirus exposure and HLA in healthy donors. PCR primers comprised 60 Vbeta and 13 Jbeta primers. Here immunoSEQ multiplex PCR was the method, and the copy in TCRdb shows in-frame clones only, minus some. The sample has 150,000 to 200,000 clones; around 87% are singletons. The receptor was derived from a woman between 18 and 30 years old in good health and CMV-seronegative. J is TRBJ1-3 and V is TRBV7-9; 8 bases line up with TRBD1. The sample was PBMCs. The CDR3 spells CASRDRAGNTIYF. CDR3 coding DNA: TGTGCCAGCAGGGACAGGGCTGGAAACACCATATATTTT.